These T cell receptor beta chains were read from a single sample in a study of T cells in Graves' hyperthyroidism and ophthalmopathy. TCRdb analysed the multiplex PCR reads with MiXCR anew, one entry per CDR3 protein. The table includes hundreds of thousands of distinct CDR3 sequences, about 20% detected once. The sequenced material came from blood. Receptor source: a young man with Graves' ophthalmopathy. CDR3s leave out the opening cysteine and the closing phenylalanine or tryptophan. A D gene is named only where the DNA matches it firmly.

CDR3: ASSIVGAGELF
D: .
V: TRBV19
J: TRBJ2-2

CDR3: ASSRQMVSNQPQH
D: .
V: TRBV2
J: TRBJ1-5

CDR3: ASSLGGDSGYT
D: .
V: TRBV5-1
J: TRBJ1-2

CDR3: SARGYFQSYEQY
D: .
V: TRBV20-1
J: TRBJ2-7

CDR3: ASSNPGQGYTGELF
D: TRBD1
V: TRBV7-2
J: TRBJ2-2

CDR3: ATIPGQGNTIY
D: TRBD1
V: TRBV10-3
J: TRBJ1-3

CDR3: ASSPRRVQPQH
D: .
V: TRBV6-2/TRBV6-3
J: TRBJ1-5

CDR3: ASSFKGTEQY
D: .
V: TRBV12-3/TRBV12-4
J: TRBJ2-7

CDR3: ASSLGTSGNTGELF
D: TRBD2
V: TRBV7-2
J: TRBJ2-2

CDR3: ASSPIPGQKNEKLF
D: TRBD1
V: TRBV18
J: TRBJ1-4

CDR3: ASSLEGTSGRISTDTQY
D: TRBD2
V: TRBV5-1
J: TRBJ2-3

CDR3: SAVGGGYSYEQY
D: TRBD2
V: TRBV20-1
J: TRBJ2-7

CDR3: ASSKPDRGLYEQY
D: TRBD1
V: TRBV11-2
J: TRBJ2-7

CDR3: ASSNQGGSQPQH
D: .
V: TRBV6-5
J: TRBJ1-5

CDR3: ASSHTGGGTDTQY
D: TRBD1
V: TRBV7-2
J: TRBJ2-3

CDR3: ASSPQVGTGRNEQY
D: TRBD1
V: TRBV7-9
J: TRBJ2-7

CDR3: ASSRETSPYTDTQY
D: TRBD2
V: TRBV11-2
J: TRBJ2-3

CDR3: AWSVVQNTEAF
D: .
V: TRBV30
J: TRBJ1-1

CDR3: ASSLGAETQY
D: .
V: TRBV11-2
J: TRBJ2-5

CDR3: ASTGTGYTGELF
D: TRBD1
V: TRBV6-2/TRBV6-3
J: TRBJ2-2

CDR3: ATEPGPNTEAF
D: .
V: TRBV2
J: TRBJ1-1

CDR3: ASSQWMSSPLH
D: .
V: TRBV4-1
J: TRBJ1-6

CDR3: ASSYPGHSWYEQF
D: .
V: TRBV2
J: TRBJ2-1

CDR3: SARGAGQGPYNEQF
D: TRBD1
V: TRBV20-1
J: TRBJ2-1

CDR3: ASSHDYRGDPQETQY
D: TRBD2
V: TRBV4-1
J: TRBJ2-5

CDR3: ASSLDRAKETQY
D: .
V: TRBV11-2
J: TRBJ2-5

CDR3: ASTPGQGKQY
D: TRBD1
V: TRBV6-1
J: TRBJ2-7

CDR3: ASSFREGGEQF
D: TRBD2
V: TRBV5-5
J: TRBJ2-1

CDR3: ASFEGVGTEAF
D: .
V: TRBV5-1
J: TRBJ1-1

CDR3: ASSQGQTNSPLH
D: TRBD1
V: TRBV12-3/TRBV12-4
J: TRBJ1-6

CDR3: ARYEYEQY
D: .
V: TRBV25-1
J: TRBJ2-7

CDR3: ASSKRLGETQY
D: .
V: TRBV7-8
J: TRBJ2-5

CDR3: ASSTTGLMNTEAF
D: .
V: TRBV12-3/TRBV12-4
J: TRBJ1-1

CDR3: ATSDLGTSGSGNTGELF
D: TRBD2
V: TRBV24-1
J: TRBJ2-2

CDR3: ASSSHDRAETQY
D: TRBD1
V: TRBV28
J: TRBJ2-5

CDR3: ASLRHPYEQY
D: .
V: TRBV6-2/TRBV6-3
J: TRBJ2-7

CDR3: ATSKGADTDTQY
D: TRBD1
V: TRBV15
J: TRBJ2-3

CDR3: ASSVLVSDTQY
D: .
V: TRBV27
J: TRBJ2-3

CDR3: ASSLVRGSTDTQY
D: .
V: TRBV12-3/TRBV12-4
J: TRBJ2-3

CDR3: AWSVLGVNTGELF
D: .
V: TRBV30
J: TRBJ2-2

CDR3: ASSLQGTGVEQY
D: TRBD1
V: TRBV7-9
J: TRBJ2-7

CDR3: ATSITESYEQY
D: .
V: TRBV24-1
J: TRBJ2-7

CDR3: ASSLVGQGNSPLH
D: TRBD1
V: TRBV28
J: TRBJ1-6

CDR3: ASSYSSARNTEAF
D: .
V: TRBV6-5
J: TRBJ1-1

CDR3: ASSLGPVAYNEQF
D: .
V: TRBV7-3
J: TRBJ2-1

CDR3: ASSLFTAYNEQF
D: .
V: TRBV11-2
J: TRBJ2-1

CDR3: ASSREYQAF
D: .
V: TRBV5-1
J: TRBJ1-1

CDR3: ASSWLAGPDTQY
D: TRBD2
V: TRBV28
J: TRBJ2-3

CDR3: ASSGLAGGPGNEQF
D: TRBD2
V: TRBV2
J: TRBJ2-1

CDR3: ASSQGGLADYEQY
D: TRBD2
V: TRBV4-1
J: TRBJ2-7

CDR3: AWSVPSSYEQC
D: .
V: TRBV30
J: TRBJ2-7

CDR3: AISEFRGRRTDTQY
D: TRBD1
V: TRBV10-3
J: TRBJ2-3